A selection of T cell receptor beta chains follows, all from one sample in a study of blood T cell repertoires in COVID-19. Data came from immunoSEQ multiplex PCR; TCRdb stores just in-frame clones and leaves some out. The sample has under 250,000 clones; 87% are singletons. Source material: PBMCs or T cells enriched from blood (not recorded which). The receptors come from a woman aged 30 to 39 with acute COVID-19. The CDR3 runs from the conserved cysteine through the conserved F or W.

v_gene,j_gene,CDR3aa
TRBV18,TRBJ1-2,CASSPNGQDGYTF
TRBV19,TRBJ1-3,CASSIGGGGGNTIYF
TRBV27,TRBJ2-4,CASIGAKNIQYF
TRBV11-2,TRBJ1-1,CASSSIGGAEAFF
TRBV10-1,TRBJ1-2,CASSDGLSYTF
TRBV6-2/TRBV6-3,TRBJ2-1,CASSYLRGDLLRNEQFF
TRBV6-6,TRBJ2-2,CASSYGQTYTGELFF
TRBV4-1,TRBJ2-7,CASSQATGNSYEQYF
TRBV15,TRBJ1-1,CATSAAGGEAFF
TRBV5-1,TRBJ1-1,CASSRTGEGTEAFF
TRBV20-1,TRBJ2-5,CSALNLETQYF
TRBV19,TRBJ2-2,CASTSSPGGTGELFF
TRBV6-1,TRBJ2-7,CASSDRGNEQYF
TRBV5-1,TRBJ1-2,CASSLGVTGFYGYTF
TRBV6-5,TRBJ2-2,CASSYFAAFTGELFF
TRBV7-8,TRBJ1-6,CASSQGHGNSPLHF
TRBV2,TRBJ2-1,CASKTSDPYNEQFF
TRBV21-1,TRBJ1-5,CASSPPGQGRPQHF
TRBV5-1,TRBJ2-3,CASSSLITGASTDTQYF
TRBV5-6,TRBJ1-4,CASNPTGEEKLFF
TRBV19,TRBJ1-1,CASIKGGSNTEAFF
TRBV2,TRBJ2-2,CASSERQGRDTGELFF
TRBV3-1/TRBV3-2,TRBJ1-5,CASSQDSGQGAFSNQPQHF
TRBV6-1,TRBJ1-2,CASSEGIEGMRQGKSYGYTF
TRBV4-1,TRBJ1-5,CASSQQSLGGTGAHYSNQPQHF
TRBV4-3,TRBJ2-7,CASSRYYREGGFYEQYF
TRBV5-6,TRBJ1-3,CASRKYETGAWNTIYF
TRBV18,TRBJ2-2,CASSPDRNTGELFF
TRBV10-3,TRBJ1-1,CATQTGARAEAFF
TRBV7-8,TRBJ1-2,CASSPRGGFDYGYTF
TRBV27,TRBJ1-1,CASSLRGGTEAFF
TRBV6-5,TRBJ1-5,CASSDRGGSNQPQHF
TRBV19,TRBJ2-7,CASSMVDSDYEQYF